This is a list of T cell receptor beta chains from one sample in a study of T cells in Graves' hyperthyroidism and ophthalmopathy. TCRdb reprocessed the multiplex PCR reads with MiXCR, giving one entry per CDR3 protein. The table lists hundreds of thousands of distinct CDR3 sequences, about 15% of them singletons. The sample comprised blood. Receptors were obtained from a young man with Graves' ophthalmopathy. CDR3s include the opening cysteine and the closing phenylalanine or tryptophan. Clone size is stated in some rows and not others, as once, few, many or a class when expanded.

V gene: TRBV3-1
clone size: many
CDR3 protein: CASSQEEWLRSTDTQYF

V gene: TRBV18
clone size: NA
CDR3 protein: CASSPPSTTGELFF

V gene: TRBV15
clone size: NA
CDR3 protein: CATRMGLAGGTYNEQFF

V gene: TRBV20-1
clone size: many
CDR3 protein: CSAEGQGAINEQFF

V gene: TRBV5-1
clone size: many
CDR3 protein: CASSFETGGASGYTF

V gene: TRBV6-1
clone size: NA
CDR3 protein: CASSPGGREQYF

V gene: TRBV5-1
clone size: NA
CDR3 protein: CASSGGGYNYGYTF

V gene: TRBV24-1
clone size: NA
CDR3 protein: CATSDYGTDYGYTF

V gene: TRBV5-1
clone size: many
CDR3 protein: CASSGDNQETQYF

V gene: TRBV27
clone size: many
CDR3 protein: CASSLYAGDDGYTF

V gene: TRBV3-1
clone size: few
CDR3 protein: CASSQAPYDREFNEKLFF

V gene: TRBV30
clone size: many
CDR3 protein: CAWSRLAGEKLFF

V gene: TRBV14
clone size: few
CDR3 protein: CASSRRQGAGADTQYF

V gene: TRBV5-1
clone size: NA
CDR3 protein: CASYTGPSNTEALF

V gene: TRBV5-1
clone size: few
CDR3 protein: CASSLAGGDMNTEAFF

V gene: TRBV27
clone size: few
CDR3 protein: CASSTVGNTEAFF

V gene: TRBV6-6
clone size: few
CDR3 protein: CASSYRRGGRSEQFF

V gene: TRBV6-6
clone size: many
CDR3 protein: CASSYSIDRTYSYEQYF

V gene: TRBV10-3
clone size: many
CDR3 protein: CAIRTGAGDNEQFF

V gene: TRBV12-5
clone size: many
CDR3 protein: CASGLVPGITYEQYF

V gene: TRBV30
clone size: many
CDR3 protein: CAWSSSGTDTQYF

V gene: TRBV27
clone size: many
CDR3 protein: CASSLDAQGGRYEQYF